The 7 T cell receptor beta chains given below trace back to one sample, sequenced in a study of blood T cell repertoires in COVID-19. Clones were sequenced by immunoSEQ multiplex PCR, and TCRdb holds only the in-frame ones, with some missing. In the table there are about 140,000 clones, 70% to 90% of which are singletons. The sequencing sample was made of peripheral blood. All receptors come from a woman aged 55-69 years with acute or convalescent COVID-19.

V usage is TRBV4-2 and J usage is TRBJ2-2; the D gene is possibly TRBD1 (5 bases). The V end lost 4 bases, the J end lost 5 bases, and 17 bases lay between the germline ends. Germline V CDR1 and CDR2: LGHNA, YNFKEQ. This CDR3 is 16 amino acids long. CDR3 in amino acids: CASSRLFEAGTGELFF. DNA for the CDR3: TGTGCCAGCAGCCGCCTCTTCGAGGCAGGGACCGGGGAGCTGTTTTTT.

The rearrangement joins TRBV12-5 to TRBJ1-1; 7 bases are a match to TRBD1. Losses at the gene ends were 0 bases for V and 0 bases for J; bases not matched to a gene: 7. Per the germline V gene, CDR1 is LGHNT and CDR2 is FRNRAP. The CDR3 length is 17 residues. This chain's CDR3 is CASGLVLARGVNTEAFF. Here the CDR3 DNA reads TGTGCTAGTGGTTTGGTGTTAGCCAGGGGGGTGAACACTGAAGCTTTCTTT.

This clone was counted between two and nine times. The genes are TRBV6-5 and TRBJ1-2; 9 bases agree with TRBD1. This CDR3 is 15 amino acids long. V shed 5 bases and J 5 bases; nucleotides not matched to a gene: 9. Germline V gene lookup returns CDR1 MNHEY and CDR2 SVGAGI. The CDR3 nucleotides are TGTGCCAGCAGTCGGGGACAGGGATTCTCATATGGCTACACCTTC. This encodes CASSRGQGFSYGYTF.

This clone was found once. The V and J genes are TRBV10-3 and TRBJ1-2; possibly TRBD1 for D (6 bases). The germline V gene encodes CDR1 ENHRY and CDR2 SYGVKD. V lost 4 bases to trimming and J lost 0 bases, with 9 bases between them. The CDR3 loop spans 14 amino acids. The CDR3 loop is CAISGTAANYGYTF. The CDR3 nucleotides read TGTGCCATCAGTGGGACAGCAGCTAACTATGGCTACACCTTC.

This chain uses TRBV6-5 with TRBJ2-5; 7 bases agree with TRBD1. CDR3 length: 14 residues. The V gene end was trimmed by 2 bases and the J gene end by 2 bases; junction bases not matched to a gene: 2. Germline values: CDR1 MNHEY, CDR2 SVGAGI. CDR3 in DNA: TGTGCCAGCAGTTACGGGGACAGACAAGAGACCCAGTACTTC. This translates into CASSYGDRQETQYF.

The CDR3 sequence is CASSQGQGIDTQYF. CDR3 bases: TGCGCCAGCAGCCAAGGACAGGGAATAGATACGCAGTATTTT. The chain couples TRBV4-1 to TRBJ2-3; 7 bases are shared with TRBD1. The CDR3 has 14 amino acids. V lost 1 base, J lost 5 bases, and 3 bases stayed unmatched. Germline CDR1 and CDR2: MGHRA and YSYEKL.

Many counts were recorded for this clone. V and J are TRBV2 and TRBJ1-6, with D possibly being TRBD1 (6 bases). This CDR3 has 16 residues. Germline CDR1 and CDR2: SNHLY and FYNNEI. V lost 4 bases and J lost 8, with 18 bases in between. CDR3 DNA sequence: TGTGCCAGCAGTGTACCCACCCCAGGACAGTATTCACCCCTCCACTTT. Protein sequence: CASSVPTPGQYSPLHF.